This TCR beta chain was captured in a study of cytomegalovirus exposure and HLA in healthy donors. Study-level points and caveats: The classifier, whose performance was assessed in both the original and validation cohorts, reportedly diagnosed cytomegalovirus status with high specificity and sensitivity.

The PCR used 60 Vbeta and 13 Jbeta primers. The repertoire was sequenced with immunoSEQ multiplex PCR; TCRdb's copy has only in-frame clones and lacks some. The repertoire holds 150,000 or so clones, with almost 80% as singletons. Germline assignment: CDR1 MNHEY and CDR2 SMNVEV (reference sequence). V lost 6 bases and J lost 0, with 15 bases in between. This CDR3 is built from 15 residues. Comments on this clone: Antigen: not known.

This sequence joins TRBV27 and TRBJ2-7; possible D gene TRBD2, 7 bases. The specimen was PBMCs. The clonotype was recovered from a man younger than 30 in good health and CMV-seropositive. Here the CDR3 DNA reads TGTGCCAGCAGGACCCGTGGGGGGGCCTCCTACGAGCAGTACTTC. It is translated as CASRTRGGASYEQYF.